A selection of T cell receptor beta chains follows, all from one sample in a study of blood T cells in healthy people across ages. TCRdb redid the calling of the 5' RACE reads with MiXCR, one entry per CDR3 protein. Among approximately 800,000 distinct CDR3 sequences listed, 35% to 40% were seen once. What was sequenced was blood. These receptors originate from a young man in good health. Both conserved end residues are part of each CDR3. A D gene is named only where the DNA matches it firmly. Not every row has a clone size; where given, it reads once, few, many or a size class.

clone_size | j_call | v_call | d_call | cdr3_aa | cdr3_nt
. | TRBJ2-3 | TRBV4-3 | TRBD1 | CASSQGGQGATDTQYF | TGCGCCAGCAGCCAAGGTGGACAGGGGGCGACAGATACGCAGTATTTT
. | TRBJ2-1 | TRBV14 | . | CASSQWGYNEQFF | TGTGCCAGCAGCCAATGGGGCTACAATGAGCAGTTCTTC
. | TRBJ1-5 | TRBV3-1 | TRBD1 | CASSDSGGPNQPQHF | TGTGCCAGCAGCGACTCAGGGGGACCCAATCAGCCCCAGCATTTT
few | TRBJ2-7 | TRBV7-8 | TRBD1 | CASSEGAIPSYEQYF | TGTGCCAGCAGCGAGGGGGCGATCCCTTCCTACGAGCAGTACTTC
few | TRBJ2-7 | TRBV15 | TRBD2 | CATSRDRLAGANSRGSYNEQYF | TGTGCCACCAGCAGAGATCGGCTAGCGGGGGCTAACTCACGGGGCTCCTACAATGAGCAGTACTTC
few | TRBJ2-5 | TRBV7-9 | . | CASSISVSASGVETQYF | TGTGCCAGCAGCATTAGCGTCTCAGCCTCAGGAGTGGAGACCCAGTACTTC
many | TRBJ2-6 | TRBV12-3/TRBV12-4 | . | CASSLSGTGANVLTF | TGTGCCAGCAGTTTATCCGGGACTGGGGCCAACGTCCTGACTTTC
few | TRBJ1-6 | TRBV10-3 | TRBD1 | CATSAGGVDSPLHF | TGTGCCACCAGTGCAGGGGGCGTTGACTCACCCCTCCACTTT
. | TRBJ2-3 | TRBV12-3/TRBV12-4 | . | CASSQGLGTDAEYF | TGTGCCAGCAGTCAGGGACTGGGGACAGATGCGGAGTATTTT
. | TRBJ2-3 | TRBV7-7 | TRBD2 | CASSGDLTDTQYF | TGTGCTAGCAGCGGGGACTTAACAGATACGCAGTATTTT
many | TRBJ2-3 | TRBV4-3 | . | CASSQDIVGANTDTQYF | TGCGCCAGCAGCCAAGATATAGTGGGGGCAAACACAGATACGCAGTATTTT
. | TRBJ1-1 | TRBV28 | . | CASSVTRATEAFF | TGTGCCAGCAGTGTAACACGCGCCACTGAAGCTTTCTTT
. | TRBJ2-5 | TRBV6-6 | TRBD1 | CASSTTGGRETQYF | TGTGCCAGCAGTACGACAGGGGGTAGAGAGACCCAGTACTTC
few | TRBJ1-4 | TRBV20-1 | . | CSARDSTRGSNEKLFF | TGCAGTGCTAGAGATTCGACGAGGGGCTCCAATGAAAAACTGTTTTTT
many | TRBJ2-1 | TRBV4-2 | . | CASSQRDARFF | TGTGCCAGCAGCCAGCGGGACGCTCGGTTCTTC
. | TRBJ2-5 | TRBV6-5 | TRBD2 | CASSYGGVAGGPQETQYF | TGTGCCAGCAGTTATGGGGGGGTAGCGGGGGGCCCTCAAGAGACCCAGTACTTC
few | TRBJ2-1 | TRBV2 | TRBD2 | CASSEGTSGVVFF | TGTGCCAGCAGTGAAGGGACTAGCGGGGTGGTGTTCTTC
many | TRBJ2-5 | TRBV29-1 | . | CSVEDPGIVETQYF | TGCAGCGTTGAAGATCCGGGGATTGTAGAGACCCAGTACTTC
few | TRBJ2-3 | TRBV27 | . | CASSWRGGTDTQYF | TGTGCCAGCAGTTGGAGGGGGGGGACAGATACGCAGTATTTT
. | TRBJ2-1 | TRBV9 | TRBD2 | CASSVAPAGGYNEQFF | TGTGCCAGCAGCGTAGCCCCAGCGGGGGGATACAATGAGCAGTTCTTC
. | TRBJ1-4 | TRBV20-1 | . | CSGQDIGATNEKLFF | TGCAGTGGACAGGATATAGGAGCAACTAATGAAAAACTGTTTTTT
few | TRBJ2-3 | TRBV5-1 | TRBD1 | CATRTGGSRSTDTQYF | TGCGCCACAAGGACAGGGGGCTCCCGAAGCACAGATACGCAGTATTTT
. | TRBJ2-3 | TRBV12-3/TRBV12-4 | . | CASSLPTGDTQYF | TGTGCCAGCAGTTTACCCACCGGAGATACGCAGTATTTT
once | TRBJ1-5 | TRBV5-5 | . | CASSTISGSDNQPQHF | TGTGCCAGCAGCACAATTTCAGGGAGTGACAATCAGCCCCAGCATTTT
few | TRBJ1-2 | TRBV4-3 | TRBD1 | CASSQDWGQGYGYTF | TGCGCCAGCAGCCAAGATTGGGGACAGGGCTATGGCTACACCTTC
. | TRBJ1-2 | TRBV2 | . | CASRGDGIYGYTF | TGTGCCAGCAGAGGTGACGGAATCTATGGCTACACCTTC
few | TRBJ2-1 | TRBV6-6 | . | CASSPLDMSSYNEQFF | TGTGCCAGCAGTCCACTCGACATGAGCTCCTACAATGAGCAGTTCTTC
many | TRBJ1-1 | TRBV29-1 | . | CSVEWWGGGAEAFF | TGCAGCGTTGAATGGTGGGGAGGTGGAGCTGAAGCTTTCTTT
many | TRBJ2-1 | TRBV25-1 | . | CASSDPIRYEQFF | TGTGCCAGCAGTGATCCAATCCGCTATGAGCAGTTCTTC
few | TRBJ2-7 | TRBV18 | TRBD2 | CASSPQAGDAYEQYF | TGTGCCAGCTCACCTCAGGCGGGGGACGCCTACGAGCAGTACTTC
few | TRBJ1-5 | TRBV9 | . | CASSNGGGENQPQHF | TGTGCCAGCAGCAACGGGGGAGGGGAGAATCAGCCCCAGCATTTT
. | TRBJ1-6 | TRBV18 | . | CASSHTDKDSPLHF | TGTGCCAGCTCGCACACGGATAAGGATTCACCCCTCCACTTT
. | TRBJ2-7 | TRBV5-6 | . | CASSSTEVRGEQYF | TGTGCCAGCTCCTCGACAGAGGTTCGTGGCGAGCAGTACTTC